Following are 22 T cell receptor beta chains from one sample sequenced in a study of cytomegalovirus exposure and HLA in healthy donors. Only in-frame clones appear in the TCRdb table, and some are missing; sequencing was by immunoSEQ multiplex PCR. Of some 150,000 clones listed, around nine tenths are singletons. Sample: PBMCs. The receptor source for this set is a woman aged 18-29 years in good health and CMV-seropositive.

V is TRBV7-9 and J is TRBJ2-7, with D hard to call. The V and J ends lost 3 bases and 4 bases respectively, with 16 bases between them. Germline assignment: CDR1 SEHNR and CDR2 FQNEAQ (reference sequence). This CDR3 is built from 15 residues. In DNA, the CDR3 is TGTGCCAGCAGCTTTAGAGGATTGTCTCCTTACGAGCAGTACTTC. Encoded protein: CASSFRGLSPYEQYF.

J is TRBJ1-2 and V is TRBV6-9, with 7 positions matching TRBD1. This CDR3 region has 12 residues. V was pared by 7 bases and J by 8 bases, with 7 bases of the junction left unmatched. Germline V lookup: CDR1 MNHGY, CDR2 SVAAGI. This CDR3 is CASNRTGYGYTF. CDR3 sequence (DNA): TGTGCCAGCAACAGGACAGGTTACGGCTACACCTTC.

The chain uses TRBV18 and TRBJ2-2; D possibly corresponds to TRBD2 (5 bases). CDR1 is KGHSH, CDR2 LQKENI, per germline. Deletions cut 6 bases from V and 7 bases from J, with 18 bases between. CDR3 length equals 15 residues. CDR3 in amino acids: CASSRGVERVGELFF. Here the CDR3 DNA reads TGTGCCAGCTCCCGGGGAGTAGAACGCGTCGGGGAGCTGTTTTTT.

The V call is TRBV4-2, the J call TRBJ2-2; the D gene is possibly TRBD1 (6 bases). The CDR3 has 17 residues. V gave up 4 bases and J gave up 4 bases, with 19 bases separating them. CDR1 LGHNA and CDR2 YNFKEQ come from the germline V gene. The CDR3 loop is CASSPTSARGGTGELFF. CDR3 nucleotide sequence: TGTGCCAGCAGCCCTACATCCGCGAGAGGGGGCACCGGGGAGCTGTTTTTT.

This chain uses TRBV27 with TRBJ1-5; the D gene is possibly TRBD1 (5 bases). Germline lookup yields CDR1 MNHEY and CDR2 SMNVEV (reference sequence). The CDR3 extends over 13 amino acids. The V gene lost 3 bases and the J gene lost 7 bases, with 10 bases spanning the gap. CDR3 coding DNA: TGTGCCAGCAGTTTCAGGGTCGGGCAGCCCCAGCATTTT. It yields the protein CASSFRVGQPQHF.

On this clone itself: An end of the junction does not agree with germline; a read error may underlie this. This chain connects TRBV9 to TRBJ1-2; 8 bases match TRBD1. The germline V gene has CDR1 SGDLS and CDR2 YYNGEE. CDR3 length: 13 residues. The CDR3 here is CASSPQIMDREVF. The CDR3 DNA reads as TGTGCCAGCAGCCCCCAGATTATGGACAGGGAGGTGTTC. Combining the CDR3 with reference TRBV9 and TRBJ1-2 gives the whole variable domain DSGVTQTPKHLITATGQRVTLRCSPRSGDLSVYWYQQSLDQGLQFLIQYYNGEERAKGNILERFSAQQFPDLHSELNLSSLELGDSALYFCASSPQIMDREVFGSGTRLTVV.

The chain employs TRBV5-1 and TRBJ2-5; 13 bases are a match to TRBD2. Germline V gives CDR1 SGHRS, CDR2 YFSETQ. The CDR3 has 16 residues. V dropped 4 bases and J dropped 4; count of bases not matched to a gene: 7. CDR3 protein: CASSPTSGGAPETQYF. In DNA, the CDR3 is TGCGCCAGCAGCCCCACTAGCGGGGGGGCCCCAGAGACCCAGTACTTC.

The chain links TRBV10-2 to TRBJ1-4; D is uncertain. CDR3 length: 14 amino acids. The V gene lost 5 bases and the J gene lost 3 bases, with 10 bases spanning the gap. Germline values: CDR1 WSHSY, CDR2 SAAADI. CDR3 nucleotide sequence: TGCGCCAGCAGTCCGAATGGGCCTAATGAAAAACTGTTTTTT. Protein sequence: CASSPNGPNEKLFF.

This chain links TRBV27 with TRBJ2-2; 7 bases are a match to TRBD2. Germline lookup yields CDR1 MNHEY and CDR2 SMNVEV (reference sequence). V gave up 5 bases and J gave up 5 bases; unmatched junction bases: 11. The CDR3 loop spans 16 amino acids. CDR3 region: CASSLSAAGPTGELFF. The CDR3, as DNA: TGTGCCAGCAGTCTGTCCGCAGCGGGGCCTACCGGGGAGCTGTTTTTT.

V gene TRBV7-2 combines with J gene TRBJ1-5; TRBD1 aligns across 12 bases. CDR3 length equals 17 residues. CDR1 SGHTA and CDR2 FQGNSA come from the germline V gene. The junction had 7 bases not matched to a gene; V was cut back by 5 bases and J by 2 bases. The CDR3 sequence is CASSLRDRGLGNQPQHF. The CDR3 bases are TGTGCCAGCAGCCTCAGGGACAGGGGGCTTGGCAATCAGCCCCAGCATTTT. The variable domain in full, with the rest retrieved from reference TRBV7-2 and TRBJ1-5, is GAGVSQSPSNKVTEKGKDVELRCDPISGHTALYWYRQSLGQGLEFLIYFQGNSAPDKSGLPSDRFSAERTGGSVSTLTIQRTQQEDSAVYLCASSLRDRGLGNQPQHFGDGTRLSIL.

This chain links TRBV4-1 with TRBJ1-1, with 7 bases matching TRBD1. Trimming took 0 bases from V and 2 from J; bases not matched to a gene: 3. Germline V gene sequence: CDR1 MGHRA, CDR2 YSYEKL. This CDR3 is built from 15 residues. The CDR3 nucleotides read TGCGCCAGCAGCCAAGAGGAGGGGGCCAACACTGAAGCTTTCTTT. This sequence encodes CASSQEEGANTEAFF.

The chain combines TRBV14 with TRBJ1-2; 7 nucleotides align to TRBD1. The CDR3 covers 14 residues. Germline loops: CDR1 SGHDN, CDR2 FVKESK. With 5 bases clipped from V and 4 bases from J, the junction kept 7 bases outside the gene matches. The chain's CDR3 is CASSYRQGGYGYTF. The CDR3 coding sequence is TGTGCCAGCAGCTATAGACAGGGTGGCTATGGCTACACCTTC.

This clone was detected a few times. The chain uses TRBV30 and TRBJ1-5; possible D gene TRBD1, 5 bases. CDR3 length equals 15 residues. Germline V CDR1 and CDR2: GTSNPN, SVGIG (reference sequence). With 2 bases removed from V and 7 bases from J, the gap between germline ends came to 18 bases. CDR3 sequence: CAWSRLTGMGQPQHF. CDR3 nucleotide sequence: TGTGCCTGGAGTAGGCTTACAGGTATGGGCCAGCCCCAGCATTTT.

A single count supports this clone. The chain recombines TRBV4-1 with TRBJ1-1; 10 bases map to TRBD1. Germline loops: CDR1 MGHRA, CDR2 YSYEKL. V lost 3 bases to trimming and J lost 4 bases; unmatched junction nucleotides: 5. The CDR3 is 15 amino acids. CDR3 coding DNA: TGCGCCAGCAGCCAGACAGGGGGCAGGGGCACTGAAGCTTTCTTT. The encoded protein is CASSQTGGRGTEAFF.

J is TRBJ1-4 and V is TRBV4-1; 10 positions match TRBD1. This CDR3 comprises 17 residues. CDR1 and CDR2 (germline): MGHRA, YSYEKL. Trimming took 0 bases from V and 5 from J; bases not matched to a gene: 6. CDR3 region: CASSQDSPGQGNEKLFF. The CDR3 DNA reads as TGCGCCAGCAGCCAAGATTCACCGGGACAGGGGAATGAAAAACTGTTTTTT.

This clone was observed a few times. The CDR3 is CASSSVGGSYEQYF. CDR3 coding DNA: TGTGCCAGCAGCTCCGTCGGGGGGTCCTACGAGCAGTACTTC. The genes are TRBV7-3 and TRBJ2-7, with TRBD2 matching over 7 bases. Germline assignment: CDR1 SGHTA and CDR2 FQGTGA. The CDR3 has 14 residues. Germline trimming cut 4 bases from V and 1 base from J; bases unmatched to any gene: 4.

This chain connects TRBV18 to TRBJ1-2; TRBD1 is a possible D gene (6 bases). The CDR3 is made up of 14 amino acids. Germline CDR1 and CDR2: KGHSH and LQKENI. V was pared by 0 bases and J by 12 bases, with 17 bases between. The CDR3 sequence is CASSPPAGQSIHTF. DNA of the CDR3: TGTGCCAGCTCACCACCCGCCGGACAGAGCATCCACACCTTC.

The chain links TRBV9 to TRBJ2-3, with 9 bases identical to TRBD1. The CDR3 sequence is 15 residues long. The V gene end was trimmed by 5 bases and the J gene end by 4 bases; junction bases not matched to a gene: 8. From germline, CDR1 is SGDLS and CDR2 YYNGEE. Written as DNA, the CDR3 is TGTGCCAGCAGGGCCGGGACAGGGACTTCAGATACGCAGTATTTT. This sequence encodes CASRAGTGTSDTQYF.

This chain uses TRBV5-1 with TRBJ2-7; 10 positions agree with TRBD1. Looked up from germline, CDR1 is SGHRS and CDR2 is YFSETQ. The CDR3 is made up of 14 amino acids. J gave up 4 bases and V 2 bases, and 3 bases lay outside the gene matches. In DNA form, the CDR3 reads TGCGCCAGCAGCTTAGGACAGGGGGTGTACGAGCAGTACTTC. Amino acids: CASSLGQGVYEQYF.

The rearrangement links TRBV9 to TRBJ1-5; maybe TRBD1 (6 bases). CDR3 length equals 13 residues. Trimming shortened V by 3 bases and J by 5 bases, and 9 bases separated the two germline ends. Germline-derived CDR1 and CDR2 are SGDLS and YYNGEE. The CDR3, as DNA: TGTGCCAGCAGCGCACAGGGAGATCAGCCCCAGCATTTT. It is translated as CASSAQGDQPQHF.

The rearrangement joins TRBV4-1 to TRBJ1-1; tentatively, D is TRBD1 (5 bases). With 4 bases removed from V and 1 base from J, the gap between germline ends came to 13 bases. The V gene's germline CDR1 is MGHRA and CDR2 YSYEKL. This CDR3 comprises 15 residues. As DNA, the CDR3 is TGCGCCAGCAGCCCCCCCCTCAGGGCGAACACTGAAGCTTTCTTT. Translated, it gives CASSPPLRANTEAFF.

The chain links TRBV4-2 to TRBJ2-1, with 9 nucleotides matching TRBD2. The J segment lost 15 bases and the V segment lost 0 bases, leaving 6 bases of the junction unmatched. Germline CDR1 is LGHNA and CDR2 is YNFKEQ. The CDR3 extends over 13 amino acids. The CDR3 DNA reads TGTGCCAGCAGCCAAGAAGGGCGGGGGGGTAGGTTCTTC. Its protein is CASSQEGRGGRFF.